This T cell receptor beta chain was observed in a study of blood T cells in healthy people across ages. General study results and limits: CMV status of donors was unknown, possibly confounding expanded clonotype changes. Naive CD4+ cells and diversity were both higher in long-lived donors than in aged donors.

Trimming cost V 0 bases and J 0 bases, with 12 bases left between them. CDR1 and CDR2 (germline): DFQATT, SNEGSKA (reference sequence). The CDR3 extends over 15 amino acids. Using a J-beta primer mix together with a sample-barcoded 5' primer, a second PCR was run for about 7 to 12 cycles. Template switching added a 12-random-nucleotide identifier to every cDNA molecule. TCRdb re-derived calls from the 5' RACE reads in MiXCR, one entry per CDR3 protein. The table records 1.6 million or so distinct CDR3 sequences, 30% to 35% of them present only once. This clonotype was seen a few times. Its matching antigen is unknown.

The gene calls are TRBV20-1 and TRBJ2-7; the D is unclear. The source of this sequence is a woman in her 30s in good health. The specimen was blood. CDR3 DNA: TGCAGTGCTAGAGATGGTGGTGTGGGCTCCTACGAGCAGTACTTC. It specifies CSARDGGVGSYEQYF.